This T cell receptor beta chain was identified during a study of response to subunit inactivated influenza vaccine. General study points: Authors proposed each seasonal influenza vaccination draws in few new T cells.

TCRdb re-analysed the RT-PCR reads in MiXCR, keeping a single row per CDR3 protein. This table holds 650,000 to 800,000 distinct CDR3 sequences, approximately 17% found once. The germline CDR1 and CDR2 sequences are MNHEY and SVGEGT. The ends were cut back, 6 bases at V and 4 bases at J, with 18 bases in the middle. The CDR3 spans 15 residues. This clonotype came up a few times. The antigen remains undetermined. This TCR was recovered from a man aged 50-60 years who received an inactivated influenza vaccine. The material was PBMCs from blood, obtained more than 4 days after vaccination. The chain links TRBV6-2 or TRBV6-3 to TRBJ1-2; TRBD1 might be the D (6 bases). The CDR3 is CASRKDRAHVYGYTF. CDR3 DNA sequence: TGTGCCAGCAGGAAGGACAGAGCGCATGTCTATGGCTACACCTTC.